The source of this TCR beta chain is a study of blood T cell repertoires in COVID-19. V gave up 6 bases and J gave up 5 bases, with 14 bases separating them. From germline, CDR1 is MDHEN and CDR2 SYDVKM. The CDR3 extends over 13 amino acids. Produced via immunoSEQ multiplex PCR; TCRdb's table is partial and in-frame only. Of about 340,000 clones in the sample, about nine tenths were seen once. The sample taken for sequencing was peripheral blood. This sequence originates from a woman between 65 and 79 years old with COVID-19, enrolled during active disease. This rearrangement joins TRBV28 to TRBJ2-7; possible D gene TRBD2, 5 bases. CDR3 bases: TGTGCCAGCAGCCGCGGGCCGGGGAACGAGCAGTACTTC. It specifies CASSRGPGNEQYF.